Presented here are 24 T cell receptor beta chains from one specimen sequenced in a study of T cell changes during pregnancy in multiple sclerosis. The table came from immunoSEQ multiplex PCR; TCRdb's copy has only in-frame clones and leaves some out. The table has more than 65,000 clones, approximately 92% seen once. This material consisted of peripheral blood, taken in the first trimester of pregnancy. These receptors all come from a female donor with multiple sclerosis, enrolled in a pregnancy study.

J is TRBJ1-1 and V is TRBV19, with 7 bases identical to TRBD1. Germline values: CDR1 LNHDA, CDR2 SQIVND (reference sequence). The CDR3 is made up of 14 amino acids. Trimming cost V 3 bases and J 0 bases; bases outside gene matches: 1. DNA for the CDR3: TGTGCCAGTAGTATTACAGGGGTGAACACTGAAGCTTTCTTT. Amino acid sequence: CASSITGVNTEAFF.

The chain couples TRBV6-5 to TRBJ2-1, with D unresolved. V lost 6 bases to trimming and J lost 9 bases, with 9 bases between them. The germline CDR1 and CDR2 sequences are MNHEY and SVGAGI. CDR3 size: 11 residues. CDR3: CASSLSGEQFF. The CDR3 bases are TGTGCCAGCAGCCTGTCGGGTGAGCAGTTCTTC.

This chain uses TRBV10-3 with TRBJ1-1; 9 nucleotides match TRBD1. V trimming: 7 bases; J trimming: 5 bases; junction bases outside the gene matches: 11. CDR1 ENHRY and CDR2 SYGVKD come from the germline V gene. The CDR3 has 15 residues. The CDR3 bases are TGTGCCATCACCAATCCGGGACAGGGCGTGACTGAAGCTTTCTTT. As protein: CAITNPGQGVTEAFF.

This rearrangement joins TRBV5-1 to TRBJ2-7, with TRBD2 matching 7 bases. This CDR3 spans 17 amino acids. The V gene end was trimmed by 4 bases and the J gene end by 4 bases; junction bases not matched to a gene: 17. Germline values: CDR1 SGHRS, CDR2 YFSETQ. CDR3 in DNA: TGCGCCAGCAGCCTAGAAAAGATAAGCGGGGCGGAATACGAGCAGTACTTC. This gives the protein CASSLEKISGAEYEQYF.

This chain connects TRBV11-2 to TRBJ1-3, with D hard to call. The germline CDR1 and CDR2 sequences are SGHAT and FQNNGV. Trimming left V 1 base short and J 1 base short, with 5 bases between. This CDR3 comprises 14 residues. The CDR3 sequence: CASSLVRSGNTIYF. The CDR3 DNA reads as TGTGCCAGCAGCTTAGTCAGGTCTGGAAACACCATATATTTT.

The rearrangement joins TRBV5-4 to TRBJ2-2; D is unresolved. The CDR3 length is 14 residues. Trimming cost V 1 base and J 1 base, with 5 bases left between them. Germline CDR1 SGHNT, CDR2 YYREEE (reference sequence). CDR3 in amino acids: CASSLSGNTGELFF. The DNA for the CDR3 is TGTGCCAGCAGCTTGTCCGGGAACACCGGGGAGCTGTTTTTT.

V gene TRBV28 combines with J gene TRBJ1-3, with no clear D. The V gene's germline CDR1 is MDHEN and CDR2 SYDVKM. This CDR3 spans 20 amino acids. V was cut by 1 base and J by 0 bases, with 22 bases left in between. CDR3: CASSLSVLGSLIPSGNTIYF. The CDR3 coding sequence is TGTGCCAGCAGTTTATCAGTTTTAGGGAGCCTCATCCCCTCTGGAAACACCATATATTTT.

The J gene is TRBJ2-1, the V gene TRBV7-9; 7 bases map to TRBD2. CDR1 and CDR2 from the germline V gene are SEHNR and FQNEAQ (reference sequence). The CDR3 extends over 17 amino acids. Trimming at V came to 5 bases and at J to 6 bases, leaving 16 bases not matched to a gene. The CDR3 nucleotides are TGTGCCAGCAGCCCCCGCCCCGGTCAGACTAGCCCCAATGAGCAGTTCTTC. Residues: CASSPRPGQTSPNEQFF.

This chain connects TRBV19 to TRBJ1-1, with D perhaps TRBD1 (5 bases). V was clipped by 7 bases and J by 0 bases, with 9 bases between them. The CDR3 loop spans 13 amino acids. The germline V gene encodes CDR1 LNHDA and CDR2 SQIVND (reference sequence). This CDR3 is CASKLGLNTEAFF. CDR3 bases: TGTGCCAGTAAATTGGGGCTGAACACTGAAGCTTTCTTT.

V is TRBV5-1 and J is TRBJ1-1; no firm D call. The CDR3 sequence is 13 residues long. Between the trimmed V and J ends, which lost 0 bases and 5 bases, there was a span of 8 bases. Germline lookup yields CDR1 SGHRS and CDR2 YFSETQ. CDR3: CASSLEATTEAFF. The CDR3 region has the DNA TGCGCCAGCAGCTTGGAAGCTACTACTGAAGCTTTCTTT. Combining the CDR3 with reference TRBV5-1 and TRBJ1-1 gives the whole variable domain KAGVTQTPRYLIKTRGQQVTLSCSPISGHRSVSWYQQTPGQGLQFLFEYFSETQRNKGNFPGRFSGRQFSNSRSEMNVSTLELGDSALYLCASSLEATTEAFFGQGTRLTVV.

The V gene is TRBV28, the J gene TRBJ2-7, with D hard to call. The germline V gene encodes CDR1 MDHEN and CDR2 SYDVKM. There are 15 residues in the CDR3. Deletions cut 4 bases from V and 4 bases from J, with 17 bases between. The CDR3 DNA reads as TGTGCCAGCAGTTATCACTCTGGCGGCTATTACGAGCAGTACTTC. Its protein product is CASSYHSGGYYEQYF.

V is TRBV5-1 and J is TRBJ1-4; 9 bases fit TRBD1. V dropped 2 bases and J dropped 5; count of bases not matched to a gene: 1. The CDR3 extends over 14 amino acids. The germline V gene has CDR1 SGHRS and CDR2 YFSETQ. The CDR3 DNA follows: TGCGCCAGCAGCTTAGGGACAGGGAATGAAAAACTGTTTTTT. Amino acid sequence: CASSLGTGNEKLFF.

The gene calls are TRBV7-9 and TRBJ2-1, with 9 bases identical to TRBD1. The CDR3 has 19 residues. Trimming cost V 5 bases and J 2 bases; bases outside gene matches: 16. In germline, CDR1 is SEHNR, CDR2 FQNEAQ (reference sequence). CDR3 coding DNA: TGTGCCAGCAGCCAGGGACAGGGACTCACCCCGGAGGCCTACAATGAGCAGTTCTTC. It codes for CASSQGQGLTPEAYNEQFF. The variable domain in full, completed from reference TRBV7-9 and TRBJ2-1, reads DTGVSQNPRHKITKRGQNVTFRCDPISEHNRLYWYRQTLGQGPEFLTYFQNEAQLEKSRLLSDRFSAERPKGSFSTLEIQRTEQGDSAMYLCASSQGQGLTPEAYNEQFFGPGTRLTVL.

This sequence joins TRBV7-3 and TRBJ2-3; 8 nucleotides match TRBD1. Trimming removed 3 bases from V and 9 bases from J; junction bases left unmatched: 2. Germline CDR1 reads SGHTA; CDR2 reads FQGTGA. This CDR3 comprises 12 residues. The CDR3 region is CASSFGQGTQYF. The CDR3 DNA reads TGTGCCAGCAGCTTCGGACAGGGAACGCAGTATTTT.

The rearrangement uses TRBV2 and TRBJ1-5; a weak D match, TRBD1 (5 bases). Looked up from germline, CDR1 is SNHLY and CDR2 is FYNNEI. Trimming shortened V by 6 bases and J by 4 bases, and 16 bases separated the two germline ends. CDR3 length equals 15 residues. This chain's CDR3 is CASSQDTAGNQPQHF. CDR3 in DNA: TGTGCCAGCAGCCAGGACACCGCGGGGAATCAGCCCCAGCATTTT.

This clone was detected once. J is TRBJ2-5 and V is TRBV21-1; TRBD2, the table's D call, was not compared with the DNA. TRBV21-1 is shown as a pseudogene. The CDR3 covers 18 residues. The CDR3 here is CASSKGRVVLLKSETQYF. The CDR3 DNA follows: TGTGCCAGCAGCAAAGGTCGGGTTGTCTTACTAAAGTCGGAGACCCAGTACTTC.

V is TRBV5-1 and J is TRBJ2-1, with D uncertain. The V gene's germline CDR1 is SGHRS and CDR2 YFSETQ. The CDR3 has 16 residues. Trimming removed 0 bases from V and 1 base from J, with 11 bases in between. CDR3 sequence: CASSLVSTLSYNEQFF. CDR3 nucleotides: TGCGCCAGCAGCTTGGTATCTACCTTATCCTACAATGAGCAGTTCTTC.

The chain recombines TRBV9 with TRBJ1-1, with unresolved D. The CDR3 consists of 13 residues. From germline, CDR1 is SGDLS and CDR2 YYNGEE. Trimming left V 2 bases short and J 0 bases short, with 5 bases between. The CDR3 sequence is CASSVEVNTEAFF. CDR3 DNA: TGTGCCAGCAGCGTGGAGGTGAACACTGAAGCTTTCTTT.

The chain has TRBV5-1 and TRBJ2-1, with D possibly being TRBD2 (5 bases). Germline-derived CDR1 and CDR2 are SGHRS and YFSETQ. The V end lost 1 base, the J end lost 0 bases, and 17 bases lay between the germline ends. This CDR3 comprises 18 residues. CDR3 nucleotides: TGCGCCAGCAGCTTGTACTTCAAATCAACTAGCTCCTACAATGAGCAGTTCTTC. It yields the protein CASSLYFKSTSSYNEQFF.

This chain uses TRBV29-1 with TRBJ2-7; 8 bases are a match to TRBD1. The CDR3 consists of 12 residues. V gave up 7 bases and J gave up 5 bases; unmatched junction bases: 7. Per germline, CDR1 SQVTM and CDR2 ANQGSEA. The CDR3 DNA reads TGCAGCGGACAGGGGTTTCGGGACGAGCAGTACTTC. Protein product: CSGQGFRDEQYF.

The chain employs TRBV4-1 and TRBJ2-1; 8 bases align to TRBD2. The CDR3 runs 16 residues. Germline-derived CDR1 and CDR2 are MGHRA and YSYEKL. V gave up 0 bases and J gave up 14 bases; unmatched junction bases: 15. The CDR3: CASSQDLAGGGVREFF. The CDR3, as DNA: TGCGCCAGCAGCCAAGATCTGGCGGGAGGCGGGGTAAGGGAGTTCTTC.

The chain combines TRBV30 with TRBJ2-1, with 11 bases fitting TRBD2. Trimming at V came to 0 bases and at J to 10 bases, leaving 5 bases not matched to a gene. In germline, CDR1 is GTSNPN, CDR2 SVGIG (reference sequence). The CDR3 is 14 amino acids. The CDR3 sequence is CAWSVLAGGGEQFF. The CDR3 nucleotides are TGTGCCTGGAGTGTGCTAGCGGGAGGAGGAGAGCAGTTCTTC.

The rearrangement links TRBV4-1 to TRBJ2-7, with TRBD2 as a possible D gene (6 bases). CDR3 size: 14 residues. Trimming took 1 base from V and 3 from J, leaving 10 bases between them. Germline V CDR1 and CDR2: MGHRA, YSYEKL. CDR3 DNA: TGCGCCAGCAGCCAAGTGGTGGGGGGCTACGAGCAGTACTTC. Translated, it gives CASSQVVGGYEQYF.

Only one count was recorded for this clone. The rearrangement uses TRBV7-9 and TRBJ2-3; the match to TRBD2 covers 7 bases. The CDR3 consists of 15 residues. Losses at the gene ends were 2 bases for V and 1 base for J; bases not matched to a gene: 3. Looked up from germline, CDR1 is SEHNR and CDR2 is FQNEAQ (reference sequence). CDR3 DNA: TGTGCCAGCAGCTTAATCCGGGAGGGCACAGATACGCAGTATTTT. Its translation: CASSLIREGTDTQYF.